This TCR beta chain was obtained from a study of control samples from healthy donors and cancer patients. This table comes from immunoSEQ multiplex PCR, and its TCRdb copy is limited to in-frame clones, with some not included. This sample yields 150,000 to 200,000 clones, of which 90% to 95% are seen a single time; roughly 3.9% belongs to the top ten. Germline CDR1 reads SGHKS; CDR2 reads YYEKEE (reference sequence). The CDR3 runs to 16 residues. V lost 0 bases, J lost 3 bases, and 3 bases stayed unmatched. The receptor was isolated from a woman aged 55-69 years in good health. Specimen: blood. The gene calls are TRBV5-5 and TRBJ1-4; 9 nucleotides agree with TRBD1. The CDR3 region has the DNA TGTGCCAGCAGCTTGGAGGGACAGGGTGCTAATGAAAAACTGTTTTTT. As protein: CASSLEGQGANEKLFF.